The sequence of this T cell receptor beta chain was determined in a study of cytomegalovirus exposure and HLA in healthy donors. Findings of the study overall: Further analysis was carried out later, and it showed several of the most significant clusters appearing linked to common viral pathogens. Upon later analysis, HLA-associated TCR beta chains proved more clonally expanded than other, equally common chains.

As regards this clone: Its cognate antigen is unknown.

Amplification used 60 Vbeta primers and 13 Jbeta primers. Here immunoSEQ multiplex PCR was the method, and the copy in TCRdb shows in-frame clones only, minus some. The sample includes about 140,000 clones, more than 75% of them seen just once. The sequenced sample consisted of PBMCs. This sequence originates from a man between 18 and 35 years old in good health and CMV-seropositive.

The CDR3 DNA reads as TGTGCCAGCAGCTTGGGTAGCGGCTATAGCACAGATACGCAGTATTTT. The encoded protein is CASSLGSGYSTDTQYF. V usage is TRBV11-3 and J usage is TRBJ2-3, with D possibly TRBD2 on 6 matching bases. The V and J ends lost 3 bases and 0 bases respectively, with 13 bases between them. The CDR3 totals 16 residues. Germline V CDR1 and CDR2: SGHNT, YENEEA.